The 15 T cell receptor beta chains given below trace back to one sample, sequenced in a study of neurological immune-mediated disorders. TCRdb re-derived calls from the 5' RACE reads in MiXCR, one entry per CDR3 protein. The sample includes some 100,000 distinct CDR3 sequences, around 13% seen only once; the top ten take roughly 4.8%. Time point defined: longitudinal time-point 2. The material sequenced was PBMCs. The receptors come from a female donor with HTLV-1-associated myelopathy (HAM/TSP).

This clonotype showed up many times. The V and J genes are TRBV3-1 and TRBJ2-1, with D unclear. Trimming removed 4 bases from V and 8 bases from J, with 21 bases in between. CDR1 is LGHDT, CDR2 YNNKEL, per germline (reference sequence). This CDR3 comprises 16 residues. DNA of the CDR3: TGTGCCAGCAGCCGAGACCCAAGATTAACGTGGGATGAGCAGTTCTTC. Translated: CASSRDPRLTWDEQFF.

With respect to this clonotype: A much larger clone lies one base from this, so it may be a read error. The chain couples TRBV5-1 to TRBJ2-3, with 12 bases identical to TRBD2. The CDR3 runs 16 residues. The germline V gene encodes CDR1 SGHRS and CDR2 YFSETQ. The ends lost 0 bases at V and 6 bases at J; junction bases unmatched: 5. The CDR3 sequence: CASSLVQTSGRDTQYF. The CDR3 DNA reads as TGCGCCAGCAGCTTGGTCCAAACTAGCGGGAGGGATACGCAGTATTTT.

This clonotype was observed at least ten times. V and J are TRBV28 and TRBJ1-1; D perhaps matches TRBD1 (6 bases). This CDR3 region has 12 residues. Germline V gene sequence: CDR1 MDHEN, CDR2 SYDVKM. With 3 bases removed from V and 8 bases from J, the gap between germline ends came to 10 bases. This CDR3 is CASSFTGPEAFF. The CDR3 DNA reads as TGTGCCAGCAGTTTTACAGGGCCGGAAGCTTTCTTT.

This clonotype has at least ten counts. The V call is TRBV28, the J call TRBJ2-3; 13 positions match TRBD2. Germline loops: CDR1 MDHEN, CDR2 SYDVKM. Losses at the gene ends were 3 bases for V and 1 base for J; bases not matched to a gene: 4. The CDR3 is made up of 17 amino acids. This CDR3 reads CASSFRGLAGGTDTQYF. CDR3 nucleotide sequence: TGTGCCAGCAGTTTTCGTGGACTAGCGGGGGGCACAGATACGCAGTATTTT.

This clonotype was seen many times. The rearrangement uses TRBV5-1 and TRBJ1-2; D perhaps matches TRBD1 (5 bases). This CDR3 region has 15 residues. V dropped 2 bases and J dropped 0 bases, with 11 bases sitting between them. The germline gives CDR1 SGHRS, CDR2 YFSETQ. In DNA, the CDR3 is TGCGCCAGCAGCTTAAGGGGAGAGGCTAACTATGGCTACACCTTC. Amino acid sequence: CASSLRGEANYGYTF.

This clonotype was counted at least ten times. The chain recombines TRBV12-3 or TRBV12-4 with TRBJ2-1, with a weak D call TRBD2 (6 bases). The CDR3 length is 15 residues. V was trimmed by 3 bases and J by 9 bases, leaving 18 bases between them. The CDR3 sequence: CASSFGGARFGEQFF. CDR3 DNA sequence: TGTGCCAGCAGTTTTGGAGGGGCTCGGTTCGGTGAGCAGTTCTTC.

As concerns this clonotype: This may arise from a read error, as a much more abundant clone is one base away. This chain links TRBV20-1 with TRBJ2-1; 13 bases line up with TRBD2. Unmatched junction bases numbered 4, after V lost 2 bases and J lost 3 bases. Germline CDR1 and CDR2: DFQATT and SNEGSKA (reference sequence). The CDR3 runs to 16 residues. The CDR3 nucleotides read TGCAGTGCTAGACAAGGACTAGCGGGGGTCTACAATGAGCAGTTCTTC. Its protein is CSARQGLAGVYNEQFF.

The V and J genes are TRBV24-1 and TRBJ2-1; D is ambiguous. Germline V CDR1 and CDR2: KGHDR, SFDVKD. The CDR3 is 15 residues long. V was cut by 4 bases and J by 8 bases, with 17 bases left in between. CDR3 sequence (DNA): TGTGCCACCAGTGAATCGGACCCTCCGGTCTATGAGCAGTTCTTC. As protein: CATSESDPPVYEQFF.

In this sample, this clonotype turned up many times. The rearrangement joins TRBV20-1 to TRBJ2-7; a possible D gene is TRBD1 (5 bases). Germline CDR1 is DFQATT and CDR2 is SNEGSKA (reference sequence). Trimming removed 5 bases at V and 6 bases at J, with 14 bases between. There are 12 residues in the CDR3. CDR3 DNA sequence: TGCAGTGCTGGCCGGGCCCAGGGCGAGCAGTACTTC. It codes for CSAGRAQGEQYF.

This clonotype was recorded many times. V usage is TRBV7-9 and J usage is TRBJ2-7; perhaps TRBD1 as D (6 bases). This CDR3 has 11 residues. Germline CDR1 is SEHNR and CDR2 is FQNEAQ (reference sequence). The V and J ends lost 6 bases and 8 bases respectively, with 11 bases between them. CDR3 nucleotide sequence: TGTGCCAGCAGTACAGGGATACAGCAGTACTTC. It codes for CASSTGIQQYF.

This clonotype was detected ten times or more. The rearrangement uses TRBV5-6 and TRBJ2-4, with D unresolved. This CDR3 region has 14 residues. Germline CDR1 SGHDT, CDR2 YYEEEE. Trimming took off 3 bases at V and 8 bases at J, with 15 bases between the two ends. The CDR3 protein is CASSWRVGLDIQYF. The CDR3 DNA follows: TGTGCCAGCAGCTGGAGAGTGGGGTTGGACATTCAGTACTTC.

Remarks on this clonotype: A much larger clone differs from this one at a single base, so this may be a read error. The conserved phenylalanine or tryptophan is not found at the CDR3 terminus, so this likely reflects a read error. The V call is TRBV12-3 or TRBV12-4, the J call TRBJ2-2; perhaps TRBD1 as D (6 bases). The V gene lost 8 bases and the J gene lost 4 bases, with 14 bases spanning the gap. There are 14 residues in the CDR3. The CDR3 here is CASRRGSSTGELFL. In DNA, the CDR3 is TGTGCCAGCCGCAGGGGTAGTAGCACCGGGGAGCTGTTTTTA.

At least ten counts were recorded for this clonotype. The chain links TRBV19 to TRBJ2-2; 7 bases fit TRBD1. The ends lost 10 bases at V and 4 bases at J; junction bases unmatched: 12. This CDR3 is built from 15 residues. CDR1 LNHDA and CDR2 SQIVND come from the germline V gene (reference sequence). In DNA form, the CDR3 reads TGTGCCACTAGGGTGACAGGGTCTGCCACCGGGGAGCTGTTTTTT. Translation: CATRVTGSATGELFF.

This clonotype was picked up many times. The V and J genes are TRBV20-1 and TRBJ2-7; no firm D call. Trimming stripped 2 bases from V and 6 bases from J, with 17 bases between. CDR3 length equals 14 residues. Germline-derived CDR1 and CDR2 are DFQATT and SNEGSKA (reference sequence). The CDR3 here is CSARLEQIRSEQYF. The CDR3 DNA is TGCAGTGCTAGATTGGAACAGATTCGGTCCGAGCAGTACTTC.

This clonotype came up once. A single base separates this from a much larger clone, so it may be a read error. This chain connects TRBV6-4 to TRBJ2-6, with no clear D. V was pared by 4 bases and J by 3 bases, with 10 bases between. There are 15 residues in the CDR3. CDR1 is MRHNA, CDR2 SNTAGT, per germline. CDR3 in amino acids: CASSGSRDGANVLTF. CDR3 in DNA: TGTGCCAGCAGTGGCTCTAGGGATGGGGCCAACGTCCTGACTTTC.